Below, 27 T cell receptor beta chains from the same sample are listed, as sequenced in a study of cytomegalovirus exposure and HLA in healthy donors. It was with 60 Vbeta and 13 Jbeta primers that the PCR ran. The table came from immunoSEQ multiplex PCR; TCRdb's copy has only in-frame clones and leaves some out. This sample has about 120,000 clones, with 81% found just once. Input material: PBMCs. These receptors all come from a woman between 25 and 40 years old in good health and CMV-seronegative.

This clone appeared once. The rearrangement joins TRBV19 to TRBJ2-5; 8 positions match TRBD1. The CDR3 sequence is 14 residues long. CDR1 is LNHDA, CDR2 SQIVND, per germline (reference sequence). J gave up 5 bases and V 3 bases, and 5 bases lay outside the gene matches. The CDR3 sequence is CASSISGGWETQYF. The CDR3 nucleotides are TGTGCCAGTAGTATTTCAGGGGGCTGGGAGACCCAGTACTTC.

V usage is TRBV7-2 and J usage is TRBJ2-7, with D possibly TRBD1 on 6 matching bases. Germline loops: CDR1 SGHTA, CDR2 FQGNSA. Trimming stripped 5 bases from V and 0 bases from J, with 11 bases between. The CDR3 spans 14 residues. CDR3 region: CASSTEDSSYEQYF. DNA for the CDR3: TGTGCCAGCAGCACTGAGGACAGCTCCTACGAGCAGTACTTC. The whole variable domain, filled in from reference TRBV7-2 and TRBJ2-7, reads GAGVSQSPSNKVTEKGKDVELRCDPISGHTALYWYRQSLGQGLEFLIYFQGNSAPDKSGLPSDRFSAERTGGSVSTLTIQRTQQEDSAVYLCASSTEDSSYEQYFGPGTRLTVT.

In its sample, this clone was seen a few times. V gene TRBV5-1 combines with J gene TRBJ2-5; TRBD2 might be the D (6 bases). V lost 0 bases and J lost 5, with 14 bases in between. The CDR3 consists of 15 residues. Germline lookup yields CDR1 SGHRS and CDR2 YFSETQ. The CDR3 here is CASSLAGQAGETQYF. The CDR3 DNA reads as TGCGCCAGCAGCTTGGCCGGGCAGGCGGGGGAGACCCAGTACTTC. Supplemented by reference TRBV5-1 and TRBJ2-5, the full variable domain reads KAGVTQTPRYLIKTRGQQVTLSCSPISGHRSVSWYQQTPGQGLQFLFEYFSETQRNKGNFPGRFSGRQFSNSRSEMNVSTLELGDSALYLCASSLAGQAGETQYFGPGTRLLVL.

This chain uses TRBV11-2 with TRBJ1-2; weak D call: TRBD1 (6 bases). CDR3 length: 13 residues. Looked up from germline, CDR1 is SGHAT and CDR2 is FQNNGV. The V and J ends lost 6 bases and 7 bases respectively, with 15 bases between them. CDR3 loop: CASRTTGWTGYTF. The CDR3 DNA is TGTGCCAGCAGAACCACAGGGTGGACTGGCTACACCTTC. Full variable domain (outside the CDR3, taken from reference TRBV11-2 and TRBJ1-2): EAGVAQSPRYKIIEKRQSVAFWCNPISGHATLYWYQQILGQGPKLLIQFQNNGVVDDSQLPKDRFSAERLKGVDSTLKIQPAKLEDSAVYLCASRTTGWTGYTFGSGTRLTVV.

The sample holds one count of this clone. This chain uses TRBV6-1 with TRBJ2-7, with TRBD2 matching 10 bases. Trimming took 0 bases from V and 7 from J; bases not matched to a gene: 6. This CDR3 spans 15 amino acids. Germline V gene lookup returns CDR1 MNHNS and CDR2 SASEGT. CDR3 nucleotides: TGTGCCAGCAGTGAAGCGCTAGCGGGAGTTCAGGAGCAGTACTTC. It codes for CASSEALAGVQEQYF.

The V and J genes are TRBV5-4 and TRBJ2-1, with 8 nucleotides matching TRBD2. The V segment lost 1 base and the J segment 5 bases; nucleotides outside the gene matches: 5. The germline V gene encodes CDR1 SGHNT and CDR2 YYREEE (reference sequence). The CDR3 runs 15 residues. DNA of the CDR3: TGTGCCAGCAGCTTGAGTAGCGGGACTCACAATGAGCAGTTCTTC. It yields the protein CASSLSSGTHNEQFF.

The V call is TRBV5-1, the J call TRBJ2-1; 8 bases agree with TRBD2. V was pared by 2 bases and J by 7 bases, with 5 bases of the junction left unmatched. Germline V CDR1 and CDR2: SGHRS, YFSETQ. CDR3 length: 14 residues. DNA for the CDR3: TGCGCCAGCAGCTTAAGCGGGAGTAAAAATGAGCAGTTCTTC. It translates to CASSLSGSKNEQFF.

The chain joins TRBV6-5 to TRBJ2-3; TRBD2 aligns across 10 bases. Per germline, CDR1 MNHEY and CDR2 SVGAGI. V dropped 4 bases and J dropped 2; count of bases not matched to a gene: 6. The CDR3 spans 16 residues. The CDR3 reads CASSSASGSPTDTQYF. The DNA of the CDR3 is TGTGCCAGCAGTTCGGCTAGCGGGAGCCCCACAGATACGCAGTATTTT.

As DNA, the CDR3 is TGTGCCAGCAGTTTATGGCAGGACTCCTACGAGCAGTACTTC. Its protein is CASSLWQDSYEQYF. This rearrangement joins TRBV27 to TRBJ2-7, with D hard to call. Trimming removed 1 base at V and 0 bases at J, with 7 bases between. CDR3 length: 14 residues. Germline V gene sequence: CDR1 MNHEY, CDR2 SMNVEV (reference sequence).

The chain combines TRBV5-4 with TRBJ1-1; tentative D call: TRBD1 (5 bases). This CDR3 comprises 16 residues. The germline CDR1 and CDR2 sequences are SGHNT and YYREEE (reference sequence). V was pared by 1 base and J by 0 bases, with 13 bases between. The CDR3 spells CASSLRLVGVNTEAFF. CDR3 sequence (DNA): TGTGCCAGCAGCTTGAGGCTCGTAGGGGTGAACACTGAAGCTTTCTTT.

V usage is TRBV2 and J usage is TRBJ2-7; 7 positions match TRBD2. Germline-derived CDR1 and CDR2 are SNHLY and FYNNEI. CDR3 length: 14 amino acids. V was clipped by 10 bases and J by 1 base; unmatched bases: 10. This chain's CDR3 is CAIQSSGTSYEQYF. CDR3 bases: TGTGCCATACAGTCTAGCGGAACTTCCTACGAGCAGTACTTC.

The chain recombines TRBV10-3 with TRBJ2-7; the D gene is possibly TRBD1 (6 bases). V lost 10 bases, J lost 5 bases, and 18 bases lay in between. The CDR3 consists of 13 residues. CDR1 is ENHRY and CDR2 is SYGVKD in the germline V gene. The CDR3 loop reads CATSQGPLDEQYF. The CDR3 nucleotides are TGTGCCACCTCACAGGGCCCTCTGGACGAGCAGTACTTC.

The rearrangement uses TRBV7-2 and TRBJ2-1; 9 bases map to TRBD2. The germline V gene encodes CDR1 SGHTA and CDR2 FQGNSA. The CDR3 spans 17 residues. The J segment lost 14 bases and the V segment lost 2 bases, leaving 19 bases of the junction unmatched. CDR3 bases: TGTGCCAGCAGCTTACCGGCTAGCGGGATGACTCACTGGGGAGAGTTCTTC. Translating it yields CASSLPASGMTHWGEFF.

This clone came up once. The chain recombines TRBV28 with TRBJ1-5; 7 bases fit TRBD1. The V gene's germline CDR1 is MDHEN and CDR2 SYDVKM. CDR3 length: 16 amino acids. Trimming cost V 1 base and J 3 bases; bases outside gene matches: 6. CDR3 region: CASSLLQGSDNQPQHF. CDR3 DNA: TGTGCCAGCAGTTTATTACAGGGGAGTGACAATCAGCCCCAGCATTTT.

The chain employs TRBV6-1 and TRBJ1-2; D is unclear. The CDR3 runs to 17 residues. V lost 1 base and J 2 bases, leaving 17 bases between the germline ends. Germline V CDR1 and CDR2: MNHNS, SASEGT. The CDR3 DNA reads TGTGCCAGCAGTGAAGGGTATTCACCCCCTATCAACTATGGCTACACCTTC. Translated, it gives CASSEGYSPPINYGYTF.

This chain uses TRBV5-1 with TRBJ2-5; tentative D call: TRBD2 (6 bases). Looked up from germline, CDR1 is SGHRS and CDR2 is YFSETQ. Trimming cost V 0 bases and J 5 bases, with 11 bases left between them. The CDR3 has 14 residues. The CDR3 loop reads CASSLVPGGETQYF. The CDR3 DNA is TGCGCCAGCAGCTTGGTACCCGGAGGGGAGACCCAGTACTTC.

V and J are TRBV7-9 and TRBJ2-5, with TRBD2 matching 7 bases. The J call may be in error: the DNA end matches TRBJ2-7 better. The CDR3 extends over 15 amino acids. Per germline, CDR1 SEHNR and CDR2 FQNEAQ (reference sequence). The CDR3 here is CASSLGVGGIDEQYF. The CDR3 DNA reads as TGTGCCAGCAGCTTAGGGGTGGGAGGGATCGACGAGCAGTACTTC.

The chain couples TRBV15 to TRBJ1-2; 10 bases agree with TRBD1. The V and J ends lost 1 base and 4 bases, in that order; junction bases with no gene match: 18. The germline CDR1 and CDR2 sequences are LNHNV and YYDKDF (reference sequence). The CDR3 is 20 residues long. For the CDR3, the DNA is TGTGCCACCAGCAGAGGGTATGGGGAATCAGGACAGGGGGTTGGCTATGGCTACACCTTC. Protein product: CATSRGYGESGQGVGYGYTF.

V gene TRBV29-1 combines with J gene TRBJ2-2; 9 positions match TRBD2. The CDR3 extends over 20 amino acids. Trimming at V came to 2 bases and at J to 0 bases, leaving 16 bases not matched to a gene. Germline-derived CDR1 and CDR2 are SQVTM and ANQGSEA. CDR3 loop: CSVESYLAGDPNTNTGELFF. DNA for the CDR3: TGCAGCGTTGAATCCTATTTAGCGGGAGATCCCAACACGAACACCGGGGAGCTGTTTTTT.

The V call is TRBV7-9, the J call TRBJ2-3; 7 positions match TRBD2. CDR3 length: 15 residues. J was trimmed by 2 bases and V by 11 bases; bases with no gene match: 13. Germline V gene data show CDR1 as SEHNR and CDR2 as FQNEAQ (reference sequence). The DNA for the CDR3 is TGTGCCGCCCGGGGGGTTGCTAGGACCACAGATACGCAGTATTTT. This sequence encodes CAARGVARTTDTQYF.

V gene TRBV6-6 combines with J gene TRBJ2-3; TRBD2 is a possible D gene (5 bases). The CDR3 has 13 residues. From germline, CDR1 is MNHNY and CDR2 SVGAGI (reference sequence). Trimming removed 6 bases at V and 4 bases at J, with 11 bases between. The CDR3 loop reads CASSRDWADTQYF. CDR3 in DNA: TGTGCCAGCAGCCGGGATTGGGCAGATACGCAGTATTTT.

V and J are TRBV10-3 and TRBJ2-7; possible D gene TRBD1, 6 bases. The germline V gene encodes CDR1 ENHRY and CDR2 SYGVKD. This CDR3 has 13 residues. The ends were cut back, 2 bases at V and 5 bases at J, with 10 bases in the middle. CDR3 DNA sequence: TGTGCCATCAGTGAGGTGGGGGCCCACGAGCAGTACTTC. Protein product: CAISEVGAHEQYF.

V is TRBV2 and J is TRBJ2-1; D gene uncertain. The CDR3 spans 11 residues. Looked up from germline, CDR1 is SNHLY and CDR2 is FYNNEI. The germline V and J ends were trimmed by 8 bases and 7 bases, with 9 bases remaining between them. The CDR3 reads CASEDVNEQFF. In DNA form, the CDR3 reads TGTGCCAGCGAGGATGTTAATGAGCAGTTCTTC.

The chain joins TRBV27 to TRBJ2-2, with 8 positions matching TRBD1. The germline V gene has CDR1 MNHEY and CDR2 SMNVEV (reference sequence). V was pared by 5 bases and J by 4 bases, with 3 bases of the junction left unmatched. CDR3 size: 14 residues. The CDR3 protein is CASSPGQVTGELFF. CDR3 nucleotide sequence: TGTGCCAGCAGTCCGGGACAGGTCACCGGGGAGCTGTTTTTT.

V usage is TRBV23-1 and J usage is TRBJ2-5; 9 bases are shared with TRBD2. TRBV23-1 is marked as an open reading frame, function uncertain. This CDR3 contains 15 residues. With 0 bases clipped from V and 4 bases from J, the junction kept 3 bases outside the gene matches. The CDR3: CASSQSAGGPETQYF. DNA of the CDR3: TGCGCCAGCAGTCAATCCGCGGGAGGGCCAGAGACCCAGTACTTC.

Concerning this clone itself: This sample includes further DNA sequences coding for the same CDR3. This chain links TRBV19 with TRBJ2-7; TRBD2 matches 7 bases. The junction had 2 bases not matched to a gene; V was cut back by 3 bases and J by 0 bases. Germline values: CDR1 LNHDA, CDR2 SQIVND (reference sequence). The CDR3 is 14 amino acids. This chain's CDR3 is CASSIGGSSYEQYF. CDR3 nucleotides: TGTGCCAGTAGTATTGGCGGGAGCTCCTACGAGCAGTACTTC.

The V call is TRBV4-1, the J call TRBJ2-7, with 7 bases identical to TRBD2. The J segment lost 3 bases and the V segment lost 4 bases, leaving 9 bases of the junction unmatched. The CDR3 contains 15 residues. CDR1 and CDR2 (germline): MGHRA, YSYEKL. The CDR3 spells CASSLGLEPDYEQYF. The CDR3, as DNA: TGCGCCAGCAGCCTAGGACTAGAACCAGACTACGAGCAGTACTTC.